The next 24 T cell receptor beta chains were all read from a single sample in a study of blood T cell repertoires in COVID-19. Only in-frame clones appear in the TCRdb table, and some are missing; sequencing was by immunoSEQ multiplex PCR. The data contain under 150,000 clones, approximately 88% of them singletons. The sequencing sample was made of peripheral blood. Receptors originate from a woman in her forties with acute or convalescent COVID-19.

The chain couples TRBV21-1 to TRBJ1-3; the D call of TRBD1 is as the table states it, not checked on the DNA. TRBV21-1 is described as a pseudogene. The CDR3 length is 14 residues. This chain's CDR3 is CASIQVLSGNTIYF. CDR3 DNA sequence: TGTGCCAGCATTCAGGTCCTCTCTGGAAACACCATATATTTT.

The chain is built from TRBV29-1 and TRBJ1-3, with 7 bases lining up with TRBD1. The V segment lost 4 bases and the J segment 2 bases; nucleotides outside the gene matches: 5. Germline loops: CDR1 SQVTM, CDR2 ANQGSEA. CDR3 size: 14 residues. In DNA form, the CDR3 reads TGCAGCGTTGCGTCGGGACAGACTGGAAACACCATATATTTT. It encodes CSVASGQTGNTIYF.

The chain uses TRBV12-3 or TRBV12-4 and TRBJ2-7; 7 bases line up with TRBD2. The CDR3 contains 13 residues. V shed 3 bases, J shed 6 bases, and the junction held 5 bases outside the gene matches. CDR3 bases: TGTGCCAGCAGTTTGGGGGACTACTCCGAGCAGTACTTC. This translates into CASSLGDYSEQYF.

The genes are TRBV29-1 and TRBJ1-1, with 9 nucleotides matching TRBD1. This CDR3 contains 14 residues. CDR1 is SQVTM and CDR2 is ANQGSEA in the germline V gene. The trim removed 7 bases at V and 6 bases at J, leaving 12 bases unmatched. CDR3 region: CSANWDRDRAEAFF. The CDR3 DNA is TGCAGCGCCAACTGGGACAGGGATCGAGCTGAAGCTTTCTTT.

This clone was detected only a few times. CDR3 in amino acids: CASSQGLGLAYEQYF. Written as DNA, the CDR3 is TGTGCCAGCAGCCAAGGGTTAGGACTAGCCTACGAGCAGTACTTC. The V and J genes are TRBV14 and TRBJ2-7; 7 bases fit TRBD2. CDR3 length equals 15 residues. CDR1 is SGHDN, CDR2 FVKESK, per germline. V lost 1 base and J lost 2; bases outside the gene matches: 5.

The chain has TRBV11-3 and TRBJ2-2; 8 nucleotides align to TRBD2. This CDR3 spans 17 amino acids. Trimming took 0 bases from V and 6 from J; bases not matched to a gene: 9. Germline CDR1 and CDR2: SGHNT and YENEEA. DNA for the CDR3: TGTGCCAGCAGCTTAGACTTGGGACTAGGCGTGGCCGGGGAGCTGTTTTTT. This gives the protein CASSLDLGLGVAGELFF.

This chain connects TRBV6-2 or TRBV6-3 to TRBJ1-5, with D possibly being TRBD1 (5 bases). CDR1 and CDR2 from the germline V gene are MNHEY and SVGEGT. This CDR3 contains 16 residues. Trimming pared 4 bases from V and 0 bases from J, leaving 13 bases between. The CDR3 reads CASSSRAPNSNQPQHF. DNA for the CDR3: TGTGCCAGCAGTTCCAGGGCTCCTAATAGCAATCAGCCCCAGCATTTT.

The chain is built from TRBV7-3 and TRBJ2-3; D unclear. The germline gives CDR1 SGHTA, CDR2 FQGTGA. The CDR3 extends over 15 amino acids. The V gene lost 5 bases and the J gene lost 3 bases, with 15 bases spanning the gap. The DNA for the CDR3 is TGTGCCAGCAGCCCCCTCAGCGCCTCTACAGATACGCAGTATTTT. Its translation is CASSPLSASTDTQYF. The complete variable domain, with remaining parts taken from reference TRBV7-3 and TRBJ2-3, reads GAGVSQTPSNKVTEKGKYVELRCDPISGHTALYWYRQSLGQGPEFLIYFQGTGAADDSGLPNDRFFAVRPEGSVSTLKIQRTERGDSAVYLCASSPLSASTDTQYFGPGTRLTVL.

Written as DNA, the CDR3 is TGTGCCAGCAGTACTTTGGGGGGGACTGAAGCTTTCTTT. Its protein is CASSTLGGTEAFF. V and J are TRBV9 and TRBJ1-1; tentatively, D is TRBD1 (5 bases). The CDR3 sequence is 13 residues long. Trimming pared 5 bases from V and 5 bases from J, leaving 13 bases between. CDR1 is SGDLS and CDR2 is YYNGEE in the germline V gene.

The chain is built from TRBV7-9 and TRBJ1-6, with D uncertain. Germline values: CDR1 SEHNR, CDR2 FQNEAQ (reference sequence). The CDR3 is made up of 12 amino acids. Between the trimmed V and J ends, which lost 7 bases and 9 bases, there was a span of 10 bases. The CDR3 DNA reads TGTGCCAGCACGATTGGGCCTTCACCCCTCCACTTT. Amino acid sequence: CASTIGPSPLHF. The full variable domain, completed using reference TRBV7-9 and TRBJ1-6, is DTGVSQNPRHKITKRGQNVTFRCDPISEHNRLYWYRQTLGQGPEFLTYFQNEAQLEKSRLLSDRFSAERPKGSFSTLEIQRTEQGDSAMYLCASTIGPSPLHFGNGTRLTVT.

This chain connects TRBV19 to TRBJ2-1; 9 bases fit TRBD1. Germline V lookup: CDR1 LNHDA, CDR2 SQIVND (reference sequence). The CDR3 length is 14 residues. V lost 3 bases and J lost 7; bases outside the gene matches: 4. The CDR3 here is CASSMTQGANEQFF. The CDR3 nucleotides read TGTGCCAGTAGTATGACACAGGGGGCGAATGAGCAGTTCTTC.

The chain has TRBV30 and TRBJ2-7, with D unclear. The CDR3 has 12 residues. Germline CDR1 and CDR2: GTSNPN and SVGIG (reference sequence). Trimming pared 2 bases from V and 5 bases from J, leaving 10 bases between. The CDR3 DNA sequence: TGTGCCTGGAGTTCCCCTTCCCACGAGCAGTACTTC. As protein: CAWSSPSHEQYF.

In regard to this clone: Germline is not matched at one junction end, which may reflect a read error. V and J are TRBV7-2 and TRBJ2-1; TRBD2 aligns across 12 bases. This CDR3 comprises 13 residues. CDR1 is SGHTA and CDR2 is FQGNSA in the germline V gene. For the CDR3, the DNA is TGTGCCAGCAGCTTAGAACCTAGCGGGGGGGTAATCTTC. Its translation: CASSLEPSGGVIF.

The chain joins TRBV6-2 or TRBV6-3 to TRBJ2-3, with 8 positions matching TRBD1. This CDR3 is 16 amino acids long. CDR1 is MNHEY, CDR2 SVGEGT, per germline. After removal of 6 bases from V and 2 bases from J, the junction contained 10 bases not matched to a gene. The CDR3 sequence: CASSPGGRALTDTQYF. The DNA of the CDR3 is TGTGCCAGCAGCCCAGGGGGCAGGGCTCTCACAGATACGCAGTATTTT.

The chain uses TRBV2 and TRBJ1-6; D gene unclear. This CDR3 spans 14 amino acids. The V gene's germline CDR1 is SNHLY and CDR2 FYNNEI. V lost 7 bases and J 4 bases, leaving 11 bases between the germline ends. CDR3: CASTRLRYNSPLHF. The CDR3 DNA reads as TGTGCCAGCACGAGATTGCGGTATAATTCACCCCTCCACTTT.

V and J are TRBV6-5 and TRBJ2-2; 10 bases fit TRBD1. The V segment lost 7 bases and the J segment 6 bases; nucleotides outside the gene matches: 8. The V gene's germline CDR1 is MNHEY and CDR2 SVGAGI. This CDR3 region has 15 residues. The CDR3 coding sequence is TGTGCCAGCAAAGGGGACAGGGGAGGTTCCGGGGAGCTGTTTTTT. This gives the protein CASKGDRGGSGELFF.

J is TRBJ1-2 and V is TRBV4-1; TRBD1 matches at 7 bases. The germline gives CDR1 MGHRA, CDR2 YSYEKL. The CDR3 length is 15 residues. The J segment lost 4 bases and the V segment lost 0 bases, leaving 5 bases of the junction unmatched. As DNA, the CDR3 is TGCGCCAGCAGCCAAGATAGGGGGCGCATCTATGGCTACACCTTC. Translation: CASSQDRGRIYGYTF.

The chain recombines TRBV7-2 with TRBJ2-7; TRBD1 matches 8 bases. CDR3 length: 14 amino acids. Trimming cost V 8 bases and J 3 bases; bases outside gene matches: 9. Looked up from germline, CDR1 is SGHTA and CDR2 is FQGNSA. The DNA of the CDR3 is TGTGCCAGCCAGAGGTCAGGACAGGGCTACGAGCAGTACTTC. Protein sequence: CASQRSGQGYEQYF.

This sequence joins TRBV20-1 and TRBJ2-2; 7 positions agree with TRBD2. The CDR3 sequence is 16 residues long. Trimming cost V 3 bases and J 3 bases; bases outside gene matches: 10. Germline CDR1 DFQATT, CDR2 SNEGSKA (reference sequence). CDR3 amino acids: CSASFVAGRDTGELFF. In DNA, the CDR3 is TGCAGTGCTAGTTTCGTAGCGGGTCGTGACACCGGGGAGCTGTTTTTT.

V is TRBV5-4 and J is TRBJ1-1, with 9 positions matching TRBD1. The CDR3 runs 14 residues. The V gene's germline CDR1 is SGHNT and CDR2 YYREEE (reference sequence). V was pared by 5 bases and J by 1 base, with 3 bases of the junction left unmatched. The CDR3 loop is CASRKQGANTEAFF. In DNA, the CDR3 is TGTGCCAGCAGGAAACAGGGGGCGAACACTGAAGCTTTCTTT.

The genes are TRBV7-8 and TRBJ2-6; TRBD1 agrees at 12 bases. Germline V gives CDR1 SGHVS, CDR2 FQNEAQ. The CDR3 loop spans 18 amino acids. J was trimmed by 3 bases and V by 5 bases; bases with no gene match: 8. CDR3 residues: CASSPRGQGALGANVLTF. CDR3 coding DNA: TGTGCCAGCAGCCCACGGGGACAGGGGGCGCTTGGGGCCAACGTCCTGACTTTC.

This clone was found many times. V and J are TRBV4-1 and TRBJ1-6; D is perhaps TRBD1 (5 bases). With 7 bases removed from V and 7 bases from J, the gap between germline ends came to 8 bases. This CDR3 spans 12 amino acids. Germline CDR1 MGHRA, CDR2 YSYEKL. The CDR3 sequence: CASMGRNSPLHF. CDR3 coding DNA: TGCGCCAGCATGGGGCGGAATTCACCCCTCCACTTT.

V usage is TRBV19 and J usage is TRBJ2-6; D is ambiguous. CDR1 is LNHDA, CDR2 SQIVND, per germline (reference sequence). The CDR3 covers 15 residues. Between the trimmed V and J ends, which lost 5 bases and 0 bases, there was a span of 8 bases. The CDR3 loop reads CASSPRLSGANVLTF. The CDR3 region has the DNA TGTGCCAGTAGTCCCAGACTCTCTGGGGCCAACGTCCTGACTTTC.

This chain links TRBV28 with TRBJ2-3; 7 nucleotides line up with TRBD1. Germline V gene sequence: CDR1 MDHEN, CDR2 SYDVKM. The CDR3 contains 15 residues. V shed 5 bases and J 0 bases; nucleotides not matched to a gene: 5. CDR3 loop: CASSVQGLSTDTQYF. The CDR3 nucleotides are TGTGCCAGCAGTGTACAGGGGCTTAGCACAGATACGCAGTATTTT.